A selection of T cell receptor beta chains follows, all from one sample in a study of blood T cell repertoires in COVID-19. Generated by immunoSEQ multiplex PCR, the TCRdb table keeps only in-frame clones and is missing some. Seen here are approximately 300,000 clones, roughly 85% observed once, and the top ten hold approximately 5%. The sample consisted of PBMCs or T cells enriched from blood (not recorded which). The receptor source for this set is a woman under 40 who had recovered from COVID-19. The CDR3 runs from the conserved cysteine through the conserved F or W. The order of the fields is V gene, J gene, clone size, CDR3 protein. For some rows the clone size is stated as once, few or many, or as a class when expanded; others skip it.

>TRBV11-2|TRBJ2-2|NA
CASSPELTATGELFF
>TRBV7-9|TRBJ1-5|few
CASSLVAGVDNQPQHF
>TRBV28|TRBJ2-1|NA
CASRRGGGEYNEQFF
>TRBV9|TRBJ1-3|once
CASSVLGDRPYSGNTIYF
>TRBV6-5|TRBJ1-2|NA
CASSLLPGQGSGYTF
>TRBV7-6|TRBJ2-5|NA
CASSSSNRAETQYF
>TRBV30|TRBJ1-6|NA
CAWSQQPNSPLHF
>TRBV7-2|TRBJ2-2|NA
CASSLGRGQLFF
>TRBV14|TRBJ2-1|NA
CASSQDLASNEQFF
>TRBV5-6|TRBJ1-2|NA
CASSLIVTARSKAHYGYTF
>TRBV7-3|TRBJ2-2|NA
CASSSRLSGELFF
>TRBV7-3|TRBJ2-7|NA
CASSLTGTSLSEQYF
>TRBV4-3|TRBJ2-2|NA
CASSQGLASAELFF
>TRBV5-1|TRBJ1-2|few
CASSLGDTIEGYTF
>TRBV6-6|TRBJ2-2|NA
CASRPGQADTGELFF
>TRBV5-4|TRBJ1-6|few
CASSSRVGGNSPLHF
>TRBV30|TRBJ1-6|few
CAWSPGTGGSPLHF
>TRBV5-1|TRBJ2-5|NA
CASSLGRVDETQYF
>TRBV9|TRBJ2-2|NA
CASSVDGVTGELFF
>TRBV25-1|TRBJ1-4|NA
CASSQWGGTGDGKLFF
>TRBV3-1/TRBV3-2|TRBJ1-1|NA
CASSPRTALNTEAFF
>TRBV20-1|TRBJ1-2|NA
CSARVSPGYTF
>TRBV5-1|TRBJ2-6|NA
CAIKDIPGANVLTF
>TRBV9|TRBJ1-1|NA
CASSVGGGRGGGTEAFF
>TRBV5-1|TRBJ1-2|NA
CASRTGTVDDYGYTF
>TRBV3-1/TRBV3-2|TRBJ1-1|NA
CASSTDKNTEAFF
>TRBV5-3|TRBJ2-2|NA
CANHHRGAGEFGELFF
>TRBV18|TRBJ1-4|NA
CASSRRTATNEKLFF
>TRBV9|TRBJ1-4|NA
CASSVSSTNEKLFF
>TRBV9|TRBJ2-3|once
CASSVSAGSTDTQYF
>TRBV6-5|TRBJ1-2|NA
CASKWPGDYGYTF
>TRBV5-1|TRBJ1-2|NA
CASSLDVYSGYGYTF
>TRBV6-1|TRBJ2-2|NA
CASSEAGAGELFF
>TRBV27|TRBJ1-2|NA
CASKTGQGAADGYTF
>TRBV6-2/TRBV6-3|TRBJ2-5|NA
CASSLARETQYF
>TRBV29-1|TRBJ1-2|NA
CSVAGQPYGYTF
>TRBV19|TRBJ2-2|NA
CASSIGRGFPGELFF
>TRBV19|TRBJ2-1|NA
CASSTDYFGEQFF
>TRBV7-9|TRBJ2-7|NA
CASSFSGGTRNYEQYF
>TRBV4-1|TRBJ2-7|NA
CASSQMGPYEQYF
>TRBV29-1|TRBJ1-1|NA
CSVDWRSEAFF
>TRBV11-1|TRBJ1-5|NA
CASSIDRNQPQHF
>TRBV2|TRBJ1-5|NA
CASSPTPTGIGNQLQHF
>TRBV4-1|TRBJ1-3|few
CASSERQGSGNTIYF
>TRBV18|TRBJ2-7|NA
CASSPQGAFSDEQYF
>TRBV30|TRBJ1-5|once
CAFSTGARQPQHF
>TRBV27|TRBJ2-7|NA
CASSFAQGAGEQYF
>TRBV5-4|TRBJ1-1|NA
CASSLETAPLYGEAFF
>TRBV12-3/TRBV12-4|TRBJ2-7|few
CASSTGTGYEQYF
>TRBV19|TRBJ2-1|NA
CASSIRLAGDVEQFF
>TRBV27|TRBJ2-1|NA
CASSLGLTEQFF
>TRBV4-1|TRBJ1-1|NA
CASSLGWGGMNTEAFF
>TRBV7-2|TRBJ1-4|NA
CASSLDSGDSEKLFF
>TRBV5-1|TRBJ2-7|NA
CASSLEVSNEQYF
>TRBV7-9|TRBJ2-7|NA
CASSLGGQGAGDEQYF
>TRBV6-4|TRBJ1-1|NA
CASSDSPDRPAVAFF
>TRBV7-9|TRBJ1-1|NA
CASSFRTTGITEAFF
>TRBV7-8|TRBJ2-7|NA
CASSPSRWTQRGSPYEQYF